This T cell receptor beta chain was obtained from a study of blood T cell repertoires in COVID-19. Background on the study: The analysed material was cDNA or gDNA that came from T cells, B-cell-depleted T cells, or PBMCs.

CDR3 length: 16 amino acids. Unmatched junction bases numbered 7, after V lost 5 bases and J lost 1 base. Germline CDR1 and CDR2: SGHTA and FQGNSA. Original processing methods: Amplifying reference gene primers gave estimates of nucleated cell counts. The repertoire was sequenced with immunoSEQ multiplex PCR; TCRdb's copy has only in-frame clones and lacks some. Clonal size and the V and J genes are those of that table, whereas D and trimming came from the DNA. This table holds roughly 72,000 clones, around 89% found once. V is TRBV7-2 and J is TRBJ2-2; TRBD2 agrees at 7 bases. Sequenced material: peripheral blood. The source is a human donor in a cohort sampled during active COVID-19. CDR3 in amino acids: CASSPTKRGNTGELFF. As DNA, the CDR3 is TGTGCCAGCAGCCCTACTAAGCGGGGGAACACCGGGGAGCTGTTTTTT.